This passage covers 13 T cell receptor beta chains from one sample sequenced in a study of post-analysis software for immune sequencing data. Findings and limits, study-wide: Relative to controls, patients had a few TRBV segments at higher frequency, with TRBV5-6, TRBV5-1 and TRBV20-1 among these.

Every TCR beta cDNA library bore unique molecular identifiers. Via MiXCR, TCRdb re-called the PCR reads, giving one row per CDR3 protein. The sample includes roughly 800,000 distinct CDR3 sequences, about 53% of them seen just once. Antigens of these TCRs are unknown. The specimen sequenced was blood. All receptors come from a girl between 5 and 17 years old with multiple sclerosis.

This sequence joins TRBV5-6 and TRBJ2-7, with 12 positions matching TRBD1. The CDR3 sequence is 15 residues long. Germline lookup yields CDR1 SGHDT and CDR2 YYEEEE. Trimming at V came to 7 bases and at J to 7 bases, leaving 12 bases not matched to a gene. Written as DNA, the CDR3 is TGTGCCAGCGGGACAGGGGGCTCTCCAGGGGGAGAGCAGTACTTC. The encoded protein is CASGTGGSPGGEQYF.

CDR3 sequence (DNA): TGTGCCAGCAGTTACTCGGGCGGGAGGGCGGAGACCCAGTACTTC. Its protein is CASSYSGGRAETQYF. The chain employs TRBV6-5 and TRBJ2-7, with 9 bases lining up with TRBD2. The J call may be faulty, since TRBJ2-5 better matches the DNA end. The CDR3 runs 15 residues. Germline loops: CDR1 MNHEY, CDR2 SVGAGI.

The table lists this clonotype with a few counts. The V call is TRBV4-1, the J call TRBJ2-1, with D possibly matching TRBD2 (5 bases). The CDR3 extends over 15 amino acids. In germline, CDR1 is MGHRA, CDR2 YSYEKL. V was pared by 3 bases and J by 4 bases, with 13 bases between. CDR3 DNA: TGCGCCAGCAGCCATCCGGCACTAGGTTACAATGAGCAGTTCTTC. Protein product: CASSHPALGYNEQFF.

The chain couples TRBV20-1 to TRBJ2-1; 10 nucleotides match TRBD2. The germline V gene encodes CDR1 DFQATT and CDR2 SNEGSKA (reference sequence). The CDR3 has 14 amino acids. Losses at the gene ends were 1 base for V and 8 bases for J; bases not matched to a gene: 5. The CDR3 loop is CSARASSGRDEQFF. In DNA form, the CDR3 reads TGCAGTGCTAGAGCGTCTAGCGGGAGAGATGAGCAGTTCTTC.

This clonotype appeared a few times. This rearrangement joins TRBV3-1 to TRBJ1-2; weak D call: TRBD1 (6 bases). V was clipped by 3 bases and J by 3 bases, with 14 bases between them. Germline V gives CDR1 LGHDT, CDR2 YNNKEL (reference sequence). The CDR3 covers 15 residues. CDR3 sequence: CASSQAAGAHYGYTF. The CDR3 nucleotides are TGTGCCAGCAGCCAGGCCGCGGGGGCCCACTATGGCTACACCTTC.

This chain joins TRBV10-3 and TRBJ2-7; D tentatively reads TRBD1 or TRBD2 (6 bases each). This CDR3 comprises 13 residues. CDR1 and CDR2 from the germline V gene are ENHRY and SYGVKD. Trimming cost V 8 bases and J 3 bases, with 14 bases left between them. The CDR3 loop is CAISGGVGYEQYF. DNA of the CDR3: TGTGCCATCTCCGGGGGCGTTGGCTACGAGCAGTACTTC.

The V gene is TRBV7-9, the J gene TRBJ2-3; no definite D call. Per germline, CDR1 SEHNR and CDR2 FQNEAQ (reference sequence). V was shortened by 5 bases and J by 1 base, with 13 bases between the two germline ends. The CDR3 spans 15 residues. Here the CDR3 reads CASSLGPRGTDTQYF. CDR3 bases: TGTGCCAGCAGCCTAGGGCCCCGGGGCACAGATACGCAGTATTTT.

The gene calls are TRBV20-1 and TRBJ2-1; no clear D gene. Trimming stripped 1 base from V and 0 bases from J, with 7 bases between. This CDR3 region has 14 residues. Germline lookup yields CDR1 DFQATT and CDR2 SNEGSKA (reference sequence). CDR3 sequence reads: CSARVESSYNEQFF. The CDR3 DNA sequence: TGCAGTGCTAGAGTGGAGAGCTCCTACAATGAGCAGTTCTTC.

This clonotype has just a few counts. The chain combines TRBV4-2 with TRBJ2-5; D call uncertain. CDR3 size: 16 residues. Germline V CDR1 and CDR2: LGHNA, YNFKEQ. Deletions cut 5 bases from V and 4 bases from J, with 20 bases between. This CDR3 is CASSATSTGWGETQYF. CDR3 nucleotide sequence: TGTGCCAGCAGCGCTACATCGACCGGGTGGGGAGAGACCCAGTACTTC.

DNA for the CDR3: TGTGCCAGCAGTTACCTACTCGGGGGGACAGTCCGGTACTTC. Its protein product is CASSYLLGGTVRYF. The rearrangement links TRBV6-6 to TRBJ2-4; perhaps D is TRBD1 or TRBD2 (7 bases each). The CDR3 covers 14 residues. V dropped 2 bases and J dropped 15 bases, with 20 bases sitting between them. Per the germline V gene, CDR1 is MNHNY and CDR2 is SVGAGI (reference sequence).

The gene calls are TRBV7-9 and TRBJ1-6; D remains unclear. Trimming cost V 6 bases and J 0 bases, with 12 bases left between them. The CDR3 is 16 residues long. Germline values: CDR1 SEHNR, CDR2 FQNEAQ (reference sequence). CDR3 DNA: TGTGCCAGCAGAACCGAGACGAGCTCCTATAATTCACCCCTCCACTTT. It specifies CASRTETSSYNSPLHF.

This clonotype showed up just a few times. The gene calls are TRBV5-1 and TRBJ2-7; D gene ambiguous. CDR3 length: 15 residues. Germline V gene data show CDR1 as SGHRS and CDR2 as YFSETQ. V gave up 0 bases and J gave up 3 bases, with 13 bases separating them. The CDR3 here is CASSLDPRRYYEQYF. In DNA, the CDR3 is TGCGCCAGCAGCTTGGACCCTAGGCGTTACTACGAGCAGTACTTC.

There are a few counts of this clonotype. This rearrangement joins TRBV4-2 to TRBJ2-5, with 8 bases identical to TRBD1. V dropped 4 bases and J dropped 5; count of bases not matched to a gene: 12. CDR1 and CDR2 from the germline V gene are LGHNA and YNFKEQ. The CDR3 has 16 residues. The CDR3 DNA reads as TGTGCCAGCAGCCTAAGAGGGGGTCAGGGGGCTGAGACCCAGTACTTC. It is translated as CASSLRGGQGAETQYF.